A single T cell receptor beta chain is shown here with its context. V lost 3 bases to trimming and J lost 12 bases, with 18 bases between them. CDR1 is SGHDN and CDR2 is FVKESK in the germline V gene. CDR3 length: 14 residues. The record originates from a study of blood T cells in healthy people across ages. Combining a sample-barcoded 5' primer with a J-beta primer mix, a second PCR ran for 7 to 11 cycles. In TCRdb, the 5' RACE reads were re-called with MiXCR into one record per CDR3 protein. The table includes approximately 600,000 distinct CDR3 sequences, 45% to 65% detected once. The chain combines TRBV14 with TRBJ2-1; D is possibly TRBD1 or TRBD2 (5 bases each). Sequenced input: blood. This sequence originates from a man aged 55 to 70 in good health. CDR3 nucleotide sequence: TGTGCCAGCAGCCAGGCCAGGGCCGGTGGGGGGCAGTTCTTC. This gives the protein CASSQARAGGGQFF.